The source of this TCR beta chain is a study of blood T cell repertoires in COVID-19. Study as a whole: COVID-19 samples, acute and convalescent, were from the United States, Italy and Spain. The analysed material was cDNA or gDNA that came from T cells, B-cell-depleted T cells, or PBMCs.

With 1 base clipped from V and 1 base from J, the junction kept 7 bases outside the gene matches. The CDR3 runs 16 residues. Germline-derived CDR1 and CDR2 are MGHRA and YSYEKL. How the authors handled the data: The authors estimated nucleated cell counts from reference gene primer amplification. Repertoires were generated with immunoSEQ multiplex PCR, while TCRdb's copy carries only in-frame clones and drops some. The DNA gave D and trimming, while V, J and clone size come from that table. The sample includes tens of thousands of clones, 86% of them seen just once. The source is a man between 60 and 75 years old with acute or convalescent COVID-19. The chain joins TRBV4-1 to TRBJ2-7; 7 bases map to TRBD2. The sequencing input was peripheral blood. The CDR3 DNA reads as TGCGCCAGCAGCCAAGTGTCGAGCGGGGCGTCCTACGAGCAGTACTTC. Amino acids: CASSQVSSGASYEQYF.